This is a list of T cell receptor beta chains from one sample in a study of regulatory T cells in long-lasting Graves disease. From the multiplex PCR reads, TCRdb called clonotypes with MiXCR, one entry per CDR3 protein. The sample includes a few hundred thousand distinct CDR3 sequences, 23% of them seen just once. Sequenced here: peripheral blood mononuclear cells (PBMCs), sampled when the disease was refractory, from a patient treated with antithyroid drugs. All receptors derive from a female donor with Graves disease. CDR3s include the opening cysteine and the closing phenylalanine or tryptophan. D genes are given only for firm matches. Some rows have no size entry. The others give once, few or many, or a class for an expanded clone.

>TRBD1|-|TRBV6-2/TRBV6-3|TRBJ1-5
TGTGCCAGCGGGGAAACAGGGGCGAGTCAGCCCCAGCATTTT
CASGETGASQPQHF
>TRBD1|many|TRBV12-3/TRBV12-4|TRBJ1-5
TGTGCCAGCAGTTTCGTGGGACAGGGTAATCAGCCCCAGCATTTT
CASSFVGQGNQPQHF
>TRBD2|-|TRBV7-9|TRBJ2-7
TGTGCCAGCACCGAGGGACTAGCGTCATACGAGCAGTACTTC
CASTEGLASYEQYF
>-|-|TRBV5-4|TRBJ1-2
TGTGCCAGCAGCCCCCGGACAGAACTAAACTATGGCTACACCTTC
CASSPRTELNYGYTF
>-|few|TRBV5-6|TRBJ1-1
TGTGCCAGCAGCTTTGACGGTTTTCTGGGTGGGACTGAAGCTTTCTTT
CASSFDGFLGGTEAFF
>TRBD1|many|TRBV14|TRBJ1-1
TGTGCCAGCAGCCAAGTAAGGGGGCTTGAAGCTTTCTTT
CASSQVRGLEAFF
>-|few|TRBV5-1|TRBJ2-7
TGCGCCAGCAGCTTGGACCTGGGGGCGGGCTCCTACGAGCAGTACTTC
CASSLDLGAGSYEQYF
>-|-|TRBV7-8|TRBJ2-3
TGTGCCAGCAGCTTGACGGAAGGGGTGGGAGATACGCAGTATTTT
CASSLTEGVGDTQYF
>-|-|TRBV7-9|TRBJ1-2
TGTGCCAGCAGCTTCCGGGAGCCCCCTCCGGATGGCTACACCTTC
CASSFREPPPDGYTF
>TRBD2|few|TRBV20-1|TRBJ2-5
TGCAGTGCTAGAGATGGCTGGCGGGAGGGGCAAGAGACCCAGTACTTC
CSARDGWREGQETQYF
>TRBD1|-|TRBV19|TRBJ2-7
TGTGCCAGTAAAGGGACAGGGACAGACGAGCAGTACTTC
CASKGTGTDEQYF
>TRBD1|-|TRBV7-8|TRBJ1-5
TGTGCCAGCAGCTTGGACAGGTCGGATCAGCCCCAGCATTTT
CASSLDRSDQPQHF
>-|many|TRBV28|TRBJ1-6
TGTGCCAGCAGTTTAGGTACTCTAAGGCGCTCACCCCTCCACTTT
CASSLGTLRRSPLHF
>-|few|TRBV9|TRBJ1-1
TGTGCCAGCAGCTCAAAGGAATCCACTGAAGCTTTCTTT
CASSSKESTEAFF
>-|-|TRBV19|TRBJ1-2
TGTGCCAGTAGTAGGCCTGGGAGCATCTATGGCTACACCTTC
CASSRPGSIYGYTF
>-|few|TRBV7-9|TRBJ2-7
TGTGCCAGCAGCTTTACCGGGCTAGCCGTCGGGGAGCAGTACTTC
CASSFTGLAVGEQYF
>TRBD1|medium-sized|TRBV6-5|TRBJ1-5
TGTGCCAGCAGTTTGGGGACAGGGGGCGTCGTTCGCAATCAGCCCCAGCATTTT
CASSLGTGGVVRNQPQHF
>-|-|TRBV29-1|TRBJ2-1
TGCAGCGTCCTCCCACCGGGCCCAATTCCCGGTTCGTCCTGGGTTAGTTCCTACAATGAGCAGTTCTTC
CSVLPPGPIPGSSWVSSYNEQFF
>TRBD2|-|TRBV11-2|TRBJ2-5
TGTGCCAGCAGCCTAGGGACTAGCGTTAAAGAGACCCAGTACTTC
CASSLGTSVKETQYF
>TRBD2|few|TRBV7-7|TRBJ2-1
TGTGCTAGCAGCCAACTAGCGGGAGGGGAAAATGAGCAGTTCTTC
CASSQLAGGENEQFF
>-|-|TRBV7-2|TRBJ2-7
TGTGCCAGCGGCCTCTCGGGGCCCTACTACGAGCAGTACTTC
CASGLSGPYYEQYF
>-|-|TRBV9|TRBJ1-2
TGTGCCAGCAGCGTGGGGGGCAGGCCAACCCCCTCTCGCTACACCTTC
CASSVGGRPTPSRYTF
>-|few|TRBV6-2/TRBV6-3|TRBJ1-5
TGTGCCAGCAGTGTAGGCGTTAATCAGCCCCAGCATTTT
CASSVGVNQPQHF
>-|-|TRBV7-2|TRBJ2-5
TGTGCCAGCAGCTTGGGCGGGCCGAAGACCCAGTACTTC
CASSLGGPKTQYF
>-|few|TRBV29-1|TRBJ1-1
TGCAGCGTTGAAGAGGGCCTCCACACTGAAGCTTTCTTT
CSVEEGLHTEAFF
>-|many|TRBV6-1|TRBJ1-1
TGTGCCAGCAGATTTCTAAGACAACCGAACACTGAAGCTTTCTTT
CASRFLRQPNTEAFF
>TRBD1|many|TRBV2|TRBJ2-7
TGTGCCAGCAGTGTGAAGGGGGCAACCTACGAGCAGTACTTC
CASSVKGATYEQYF
>-|many|TRBV12-3/TRBV12-4|TRBJ1-5
TGTGCCAGCAGCCCCGGTAGACAGGAAGGTCATCAGCCCCAGCATTTT
CASSPGRQEGHQPQHF